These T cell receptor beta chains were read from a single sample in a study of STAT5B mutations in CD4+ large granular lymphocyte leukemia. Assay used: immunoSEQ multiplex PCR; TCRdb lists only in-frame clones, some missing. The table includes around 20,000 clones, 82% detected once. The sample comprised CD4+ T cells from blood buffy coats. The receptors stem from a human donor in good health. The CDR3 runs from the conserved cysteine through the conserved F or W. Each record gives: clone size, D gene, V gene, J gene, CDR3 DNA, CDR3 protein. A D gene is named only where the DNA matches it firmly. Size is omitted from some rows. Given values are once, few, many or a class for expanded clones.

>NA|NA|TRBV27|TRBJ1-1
TGTGCCAGCAGCTCGACCGCAGTTGGAACCACTGAAGCTTTCTTT
CASSSTAVGTTEAFF
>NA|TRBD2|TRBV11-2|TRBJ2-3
TGTGCCAGCAGCTTCGGGGGGGCCAGGGATACGCAGTATTTT
CASSFGGARDTQYF
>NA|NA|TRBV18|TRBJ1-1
TGTGCCAGCTCACCGAGTACTGGGGGCACTGAAGCTTTCTTT
CASSPSTGGTEAFF
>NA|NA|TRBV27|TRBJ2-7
TGTGCCAGCAGCCCTCGGGGGGCGCAAGCCTACGAGCAGTACTTC
CASSPRGAQAYEQYF
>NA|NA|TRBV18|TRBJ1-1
TGTGCCAGCTCACAGAGGACAGTATCAAACACTGAAGCTTTCTTT
CASSQRTVSNTEAFF
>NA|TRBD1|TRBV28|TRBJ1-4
TGTGCCAGCAGAGGACAGGGGGGCGTCCGGGTAAAGCTGTTTTTT
CASRGQGGVRVKLFF
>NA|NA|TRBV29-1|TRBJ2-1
TGCAGCTCGACAGGAACCTACAATGAGCAGTTCTTC
CSSTGTYNEQFF
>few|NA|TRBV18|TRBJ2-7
TGTGCCAGCTCGCAGGGTGTAAAGGACGAGCAGTACTTC
CASSQGVKDEQYF
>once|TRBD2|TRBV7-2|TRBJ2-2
TGTGCCAGCAGCCCAGGGCTAGCGGGGGCGATCGGGGAGCTGTTTTTT
CASSPGLAGAIGELFF
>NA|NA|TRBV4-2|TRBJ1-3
TGTGCCAGCACCAAAAGTAACTCTGGAAACACCATATATTTT
CASTKSNSGNTIYF
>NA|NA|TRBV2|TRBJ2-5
TGTGCCAGCTCGAAGCCGGGACTGGGACAAGAGACCCAGTACTTC
CASSKPGLGQETQYF
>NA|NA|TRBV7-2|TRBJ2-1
TGTGCCAGCAGCTTATTTATGGTTGAGCAGTTCTTC
CASSLFMVEQFF
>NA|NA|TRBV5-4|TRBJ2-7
TGTGCCAGCAGCTTAGACTACGAGCAGTACTTC
CASSLDYEQYF
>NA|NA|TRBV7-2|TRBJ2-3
TGTGCCACCCGGGCAGGGACAGATACGCAGTATTTT
CATRAGTDTQYF
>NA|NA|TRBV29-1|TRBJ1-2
TGCAGCGTCGGGGCCGGGAGCCCCTATGGCTACACCTTC
CSVGAGSPYGYTF
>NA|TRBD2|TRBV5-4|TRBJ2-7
TGTGCCAGCAACCGCGGACTAGCGGGAACCTACGAGCAGTACTTC
CASNRGLAGTYEQYF
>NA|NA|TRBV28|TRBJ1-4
TGTGCCAGCAGTCCCCCAGGGGTCTCGGGAGAAAAACTGTTTTTT
CASSPPGVSGEKLFF
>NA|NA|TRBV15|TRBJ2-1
TGTGCCACCAGCAGACCCGACGGTAGCAATAAGTTCTTC
CATSRPDGSNKFF
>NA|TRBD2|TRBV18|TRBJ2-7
TGTGCCAGCTCACCCCCCGGGGGGGGGCGGTACGAGCAGTACTTC
CASSPPGGGRYEQYF
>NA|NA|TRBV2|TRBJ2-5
TGTGCCAGCAGCTCAATCACAGGCCTCCAAGAGACCCAGTACTTC
CASSSITGLQETQYF
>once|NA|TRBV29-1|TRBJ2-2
TGCAGCGTCGACGGGACAACCCCGAACACCGGGGAGCTGTTTTTT
CSVDGTTPNTGELFF
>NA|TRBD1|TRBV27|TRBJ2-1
TGTGCCAGCAGTTTAAGGGGGCAGTACCATGAGCAGTTCTTC
CASSLRGQYHEQFF
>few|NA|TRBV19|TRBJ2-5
TGTGCCAGTAGTTGGGCGGGGCAAGAGACCCAGTACTTC
CASSWAGQETQYF
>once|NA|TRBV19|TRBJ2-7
TGTGCCAGTAGTGGCCTGGGGGTCCGGGGCTCCTACGAGCAGTACTTC
CASSGLGVRGSYEQYF
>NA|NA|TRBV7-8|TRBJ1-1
TGTGCCAGCAGCTTAGACGGCCCGGTGGAGGCTTTCTTT
CASSLDGPVEAFF
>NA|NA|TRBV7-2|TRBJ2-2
TGTGCCAGCAGCTTAGTTGGCCGGGGGACCGGGGAGCTGTTTTTT
CASSLVGRGTGELFF
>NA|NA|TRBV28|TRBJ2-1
TGTGCCAGCAGTTCGAGACTGGGGAATGAGCAGTTCTTC
CASSSRLGNEQFF
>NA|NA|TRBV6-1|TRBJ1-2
TGTGCCAGCAGTGAAGCGCTGGCAGGGATCTATGGCTACACCTTC
CASSEALAGIYGYTF
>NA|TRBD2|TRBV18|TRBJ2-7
TGTGCCAGCTCACCTCCTCCGGGACTAGCGGGGGGTTTTTCCCACGAGCAGTACTTC
CASSPPPGLAGGFSHEQYF
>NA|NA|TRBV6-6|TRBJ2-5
TGTGCCAGCAGCTCACATAGAGAGACCCAGTACTTC
CASSSHRETQYF
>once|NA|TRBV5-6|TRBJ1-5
TGTGCCAGCAGCTTGGGGGCCCACGTAAATCAGCCCCAGCATTTT
CASSLGAHVNQPQHF
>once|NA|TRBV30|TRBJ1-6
TGTGCCTGGAGTGGGGAAGGAAATTCACCCCTCCACTTT
CAWSGEGNSPLHF
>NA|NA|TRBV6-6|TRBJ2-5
TGTGCCAGCAGTTTACAGGGTCGAGAGACCCAGTACTTC
CASSLQGRETQYF
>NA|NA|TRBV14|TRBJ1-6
TGTGCCAGCAGCCCTAGACAGGCCCTGAGTTCACCCCTCCACTTT
CASSPRQALSSPLHF
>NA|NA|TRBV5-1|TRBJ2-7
TGCGCCAGCAGCTTTACAGACCCCTACGAGCAGTACTTC
CASSFTDPYEQYF
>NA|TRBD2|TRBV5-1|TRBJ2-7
TGCGCCAGCAGCTTGGGGTCCGGACTACTAGCGGGGGGGACTGGCGAGCAGTACTTC
CASSLGSGLLAGGTGEQYF
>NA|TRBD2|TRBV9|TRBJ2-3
TGTGCCAGCAGCTCAGGGACTAGCGGGGTAGATACGCAGTATTTT
CASSSGTSGVDTQYF
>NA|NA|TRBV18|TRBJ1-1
TGTGCCAGCTCACCAAACAAGGGTATCGCTGAAGCTTTCTTT
CASSPNKGIAEAFF
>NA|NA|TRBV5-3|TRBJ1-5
TGTGCCAGCACCAGGGGAGCTCAGCCCCAGCATTTT
CASTRGAQPQHF
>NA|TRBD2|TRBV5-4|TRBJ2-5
TGTGCCAGCAGCAGCGGGACTAGCGGGATAACTAAAGAGACCCAGTACTTC
CASSSGTSGITKETQYF